The clone carrying this TCR beta chain came up many times. The antigen is not known. This sample is drawn from a study of T cells in Graves' hyperthyroidism and ophthalmopathy. Study-wide results and limits: Stable hyperthyroidism and ophthalmopathy were separated using 13 V-J signatures. Among clonotypes expanded in thyroid above 0.001, most were also found in blood.

RNA transcripts provided the source from which TCR beta CDR3 regions were amplified. During a first-round RT-PCR of the TCR CDR3, the HTBI primer set was used. Each CDR3 protein gets one entry after TCRdb re-called the multiplex PCR reads with MiXCR. The repertoire holds about 380,000 distinct CDR3 sequences, roughly 12% seen once, with less than 25% in the top ten. V shed 2 bases and J 5 bases; nucleotides not matched to a gene: 5. The CDR3 has 16 residues. Diagnoses were made from clinical symptoms, serum measures (thyroxine and TRAb), thyroid ultrasound and orbital computed tomography. The authors obtained PBMCs from about 9 ml of fresh peripheral blood.

Sample: blood. The J gene is TRBJ2-5, the V gene TRBV12-3 or TRBV12-4; 13 bases are a match to TRBD2. This sequence originates from a man aged 25 to 45 with Graves' hyperthyroidism that later progressed to Graves' ophthalmopathy. This CDR3 is CASSLTSGGARETQYF. Written as DNA, the CDR3 is TGTGCCAGCAGTTTAACTAGCGGGGGGGCTAGGGAGACCCAGTACTTC.